What follows are 26 T cell receptor beta chains derived from one specimen sequenced in a study of T-cell reconstitution after alpha-beta-depleted transplantation in children. Construction of the TCRbeta library involved unique molecular identifiers. TCRdb re-called the PCR reads through MiXCR, storing one row per CDR3 protein. The table records approximately 520,000 distinct CDR3 sequences, roughly 33% of them present only once. This sample comprised PBMCs from the stem cell graft donor, obtained from the stem cell graft. The receptors here all came from a human donor who donated a stem cell graft to a child with aplastic anemia.

This clonotype was counted between two and nine times. The chain recombines TRBV5-5 with TRBJ2-7; D call uncertain. CDR1 SGHKS and CDR2 YYEKEE come from the germline V gene (reference sequence). The length of the CDR3 is 11 residues. V lost 4 bases to trimming and J lost 2 bases, with 4 bases between them. Here the CDR3 reads CASSRPYEQYF. The CDR3 nucleotides read TGTGCCAGCAGCAGACCCTACGAGCAGTACTTC.

The V gene is TRBV19, the J gene TRBJ1-1; 8 positions agree with TRBD1. Unmatched junction bases numbered 8, after V lost 4 bases and J lost 4 bases. From germline, CDR1 is LNHDA and CDR2 SQIVND (reference sequence). CDR3 length: 15 residues. The CDR3 DNA follows: TGTGCCAGTAGTAAAACGAGTACAGGGGGCACTGAAGCTTTCTTT. It translates to CASSKTSTGGTEAFF. The full variable domain, with the rest looked up from reference TRBV19 and TRBJ1-1, is DGGITQSPKYLFRKEGQNVTLSCEQNLNHDAMYWYRQDPGQGLRLIYYSQIVNDFQKGDIAEGYSVSREKKESFPLTVTSAQKNPTAFYLCASSKTSTGGTEAFFGQGTRLTVV.

This clonotype came up a few times. The chain couples TRBV12-3 or TRBV12-4 to TRBJ1-5; possibly TRBD1 for D (6 bases). CDR3 length: 15 residues. V dropped 6 bases and J dropped 5 bases, with 17 bases sitting between them. The CDR3 loop is CASSRMTGFDQPQHF. In nucleotides, the CDR3 is TGTGCCAGCAGCCGTATGACAGGATTCGATCAGCCCCAGCATTTT.

CDR3 amino acids: CASSLEGARSTDTQYF. Written as DNA, the CDR3 is TGTGCCAGCAGCTTGGAAGGGGCCCGAAGCACAGATACGCAGTATTTT. This chain links TRBV7-9 with TRBJ2-3; D is perhaps TRBD1 (5 bases). This CDR3 has 16 residues. V lost 3 bases, J lost 0 bases, and 13 bases lay in between. CDR1 and CDR2 (germline): SEHNR, FQNEAQ (reference sequence).

The chain combines TRBV20-1 with TRBJ1-2, with a possible D match to TRBD1 (6 bases). The germline V and J ends were trimmed by 3 bases and 8 bases, with 19 bases remaining between them. CDR1 and CDR2 (germline): DFQATT, SNEGSKA (reference sequence). The CDR3 sequence is 14 residues long. The CDR3 reads CSASMEGGGWGYTF. DNA for the CDR3: TGCAGTGCTAGTATGGAGGGGGGGGGTTGGGGCTACACCTTC.

This clonotype was seen only a few times. This chain joins TRBV12-3 or TRBV12-4 and TRBJ1-1; D is possibly TRBD1 (5 bases). This CDR3 has 13 amino acids. V was clipped by 5 bases and J by 4 bases, with 11 bases between them. The CDR3 is CASSAGILTEAFF. DNA of the CDR3: TGTGCCAGCAGTGCAGGGATACTCACTGAAGCTTTCTTT.

This clonotype was seen only a few times. The gene calls are TRBV20-1 and TRBJ2-5; tentatively, D is TRBD2 (7 bases). CDR1 is DFQATT, CDR2 SNEGSKA, per germline (reference sequence). V was shortened by 3 bases and J by 5 bases, with 22 bases between the two germline ends. The CDR3 has 16 residues. The CDR3 region is CSASPSSGGPGETQYF. CDR3 DNA sequence: TGCAGTGCTAGCCCTTCCTCGGGGGGCCCAGGGGAGACCCAGTACTTC.

Only one count was recorded for this clonotype. The chain recombines TRBV10-3 with TRBJ1-2, with TRBD1 identical over 7 bases. Trimming took 6 bases from V and 2 from J; bases not matched to a gene: 3. This CDR3 contains 13 residues. Germline loops: CDR1 ENHRY, CDR2 SYGVKD. The CDR3 here is CAIRGTANYGYTF. In DNA form, the CDR3 reads TGTGCCATCAGAGGGACAGCCAACTATGGCTACACCTTC.

This clonotype came up a few times. The genes are TRBV18 and TRBJ2-2; no reliable D call. This CDR3 spans 13 amino acids. V lost 2 bases, J lost 3 bases, and 4 bases lay in between. Germline assignment: CDR1 KGHSH and CDR2 LQKENI. CDR3 nucleotide sequence: TGTGCCAGCTCACCAAGAGACACCGGGGAGCTGTTTTTT. It is translated as CASSPRDTGELFF.

This clonotype came up a few times. The V gene is TRBV5-1, the J gene TRBJ2-4; 7 bases are shared with TRBD2. Germline CDR1 reads SGHRS; CDR2 reads YFSETQ. The CDR3 is 17 amino acids. The trim removed 3 bases at V and 2 bases at J, leaving 11 bases unmatched. The CDR3 region has the DNA TGCGCCAGCAGCTCCGGAGGGCTAGCGGACTCCAAAAACATTCAGTACTTC. Protein sequence: CASSSGGLADSKNIQYF.

Many counts were recorded for this clonotype. The chain joins TRBV20-1 to TRBJ2-7, with D possibly TRBD1 on 6 matching bases. With 0 bases removed from V and 0 bases from J, the gap between germline ends came to 18 bases. Germline V lookup: CDR1 DFQATT, CDR2 SNEGSKA (reference sequence). There are 17 residues in the CDR3. CDR3 sequence (DNA): TGCAGTGCTAGAGATTTGGCCGGGGACACCCCCTCCTACGAGCAGTACTTC. It yields the protein CSARDLAGDTPSYEQYF.

This clonotype appeared a few times. The chain links TRBV9 to TRBJ2-1; 8 positions match TRBD2. Losses at the gene ends were 3 bases for V and 3 bases for J; bases not matched to a gene: 8. This CDR3 has 16 residues. Germline CDR1 and CDR2: SGDLS and YYNGEE. CDR3 sequence reads: CASSENKREYYNEQFF. CDR3 coding DNA: TGTGCCAGCAGCGAGAACAAGCGGGAGTACTACAATGAGCAGTTCTTC.

The chain employs TRBV29-1 and TRBJ2-1; 10 bases agree with TRBD2. In germline, CDR1 is SQVTM, CDR2 ANQGSEA. V gave up 7 bases and J gave up 2 bases; unmatched junction bases: 5. CDR3 length equals 14 residues. The CDR3 DNA sequence: TGCAGCGCCTTGACTAGCGGGCCCTACAATGAGCAGTTCTTC. Amino acid sequence: CSALTSGPYNEQFF.

This chain uses TRBV19 with TRBJ1-2; D is unresolved. Germline CDR1 LNHDA, CDR2 SQIVND (reference sequence). V lost 0 bases to trimming and J lost 5 bases, with 10 bases between them. The CDR3 has 14 residues. The CDR3 DNA reads as TGTGCCAGTAGTATAGAGGGAAAGGAATATGGCTACACCTTC. This encodes CASSIEGKEYGYTF.

V is TRBV7-2 and J is TRBJ1-2; D gene uncertain. The germline V gene encodes CDR1 SGHTA and CDR2 FQGNSA. Trimming removed 1 base from V and 8 bases from J, with 11 bases in between. The CDR3 covers 13 residues. Here the CDR3 reads CASSLDQVSGYTF. Here the CDR3 DNA reads TGTGCCAGCAGCTTAGATCAGGTCTCGGGCTACACCTTC.

This clonotype was detected only a few times. The gene calls are TRBV11-3 and TRBJ2-6; D gene uncertain. Trimming shortened V by 4 bases and J by 0 bases, and 10 bases separated the two germline ends. This CDR3 has 16 amino acids. Germline values: CDR1 SGHNT, CDR2 YENEEA. In DNA, the CDR3 is TGTGCCAGCAGCTCCGCCTCCGGCTCTGGGGCCAACGTCCTGACTTTC. Residues: CASSSASGSGANVLTF.

This sequence joins TRBV5-1 and TRBJ1-1, with 7 bases that match TRBD1. J lost 0 bases, V lost 0 bases, and 5 bases had no gene match. The germline CDR1 and CDR2 sequences are SGHRS and YFSETQ. The CDR3 totals 16 residues. CDR3 loop: CASSLGQGNMNTEAFF. DNA for the CDR3: TGCGCCAGCAGCTTGGGACAGGGAAACATGAACACTGAAGCTTTCTTT. Variable domain in full (rest from reference TRBV5-1 and TRBJ1-1): KAGVTQTPRYLIKTRGQQVTLSCSPISGHRSVSWYQQTPGQGLQFLFEYFSETQRNKGNFPGRFSGRQFSNSRSEMNVSTLELGDSALYLCASSLGQGNMNTEAFFGQGTRLTVV.

This CDR3 reads CASSIGGRTSTDTQYF. CDR3 coding DNA: TGCGCCAGCAGCATAGGAGGACGGACTAGCACAGATACGCAGTATTTT. The chain recombines TRBV5-1 with TRBJ2-3; tentative D call: TRBD2 (5 bases). Germline-derived CDR1 and CDR2 are SGHRS and YFSETQ. V dropped 4 bases and J dropped 0 bases, with 15 bases sitting between them. The CDR3 consists of 16 residues. Full variable domain (remainder filled in from reference TRBV5-1 and TRBJ2-3): KAGVTQTPRYLIKTRGQQVTLSCSPISGHRSVSWYQQTPGQGLQFLFEYFSETQRNKGNFPGRFSGRQFSNSRSEMNVSTLELGDSALYLCASSIGGRTSTDTQYFGPGTRLTVL.

This clonotype was seen a handful of times. The V call is TRBV7-2, the J call TRBJ2-5; TRBD2 matches at 12 bases. Trimming removed 6 bases from V and 4 bases from J; junction bases left unmatched: 3. CDR3 length: 14 amino acids. Germline CDR1 is SGHTA and CDR2 is FQGNSA. CDR3 sequence reads: CASRLTSGRETQYF. The CDR3 DNA sequence: TGTGCCAGCAGATTGACTAGCGGGAGAGAGACCCAGTACTTC.

The gene calls are TRBV7-9 and TRBJ2-7; no clear D gene. V dropped 5 bases and J dropped 0 bases, with 8 bases sitting between them. The CDR3 runs 13 residues. The germline V gene has CDR1 SEHNR and CDR2 FQNEAQ (reference sequence). CDR3 loop: CASSARSSYEQYV. In nucleotides, the CDR3 is TGTGCCAGCAGCGCGAGGAGCTCCTACGAGCAGTACGTC.

This chain links TRBV6-1 with TRBJ2-5; D not resolved. The CDR3 consists of 13 residues. Between the trimmed V and J ends, which lost 6 bases and 5 bases, there was a span of 13 bases. CDR1 is MNHNS and CDR2 is SASEGT in the germline V gene. The DNA of the CDR3 is TGTGCCAGCAGGGACGGGCTAGGGGAGACCCAGTACTTC. Translated: CASRDGLGETQYF.

This clonotype was recorded many times. The rearrangement joins TRBV20-1 to TRBJ2-2; D remains ambiguous. Germline lookup yields CDR1 DFQATT and CDR2 SNEGSKA (reference sequence). The CDR3 extends over 14 amino acids. The ends were cut back, 2 bases at V and 3 bases at J, with 10 bases in the middle. CDR3 nucleotide sequence: TGCAGTGCTAGAAATGACCGGGACACCGGGGAGCTGTTTTTT. Amino acids: CSARNDRDTGELFF.

This chain connects TRBV3-1 to TRBJ1-2, with TRBD1 identical over 7 bases. The V and J ends lost 3 bases and 3 bases, in that order; junction bases with no gene match: 10. CDR3 length: 16 amino acids. CDR1 LGHDT and CDR2 YNNKEL come from the germline V gene (reference sequence). The CDR3 region has the DNA TGTGCCAGCAGCCAGTTCCCGGCAGGGGGAGACTATGGCTACACCTTC. Translating it yields CASSQFPAGGDYGYTF.

This clonotype was picked up a small number of times. The chain is built from TRBV20-1 and TRBJ2-3; D might be TRBD1 or TRBD2, each matching 5 bases. Trimming shortened V by 6 bases and J by 1 base, and 14 bases separated the two germline ends. Germline-derived CDR1 and CDR2 are DFQATT and SNEGSKA (reference sequence). The CDR3 consists of 14 residues. CDR3 loop: CSAGDRSGTDTQYF. The CDR3 DNA is TGCAGTGCGGGAGACAGATCCGGCACAGATACGCAGTATTTT.

The chain couples TRBV20-1 to TRBJ1-2; tentatively, D is TRBD1 (5 bases). Trimming left V 0 bases short and J 8 bases short, with 22 bases between. Germline V gene data show CDR1 as DFQATT and CDR2 as SNEGSKA (reference sequence). The CDR3 has 16 amino acids. The CDR3 nucleotides are TGCAGTGCTAGAGACGGGGGAACGGGAAGGGCTGTGGGCTACACCTTC. Protein product: CSARDGGTGRAVGYTF.

The chain is built from TRBV18 and TRBJ1-6; TRBD1 is a possible D gene (5 bases). This CDR3 has 17 amino acids. Trimming left V 6 bases short and J 0 bases short, with 15 bases between. CDR1 KGHSH and CDR2 LQKENI come from the germline V gene. DNA for the CDR3: TGTGCCAGCTCCCCCGCAGGGATGGACTCCTATAATTCACCCCTCCACTTT. It codes for CASSPAGMDSYNSPLHF.